Listed below are T cell receptor beta chains from one sample, sequenced in a study of blood T cell repertoires in COVID-19. Assay used: immunoSEQ multiplex PCR; TCRdb lists only in-frame clones, some missing. The table has just over 65,000 clones, just under 90% seen once; the top ten hold roughly 1.4%. The sequenced material came from peripheral blood. These receptors were taken from a man between 60 and 75 years old with acute or convalescent COVID-19. Each CDR3 is given with its conserved first and last residue. The order of the fields is CDR3 length, J gene, V gene, clone size, D gene, CDR3 DNA, CDR3 protein. A D gene is named only where the DNA matches it firmly. Clone size is given for some rows only: seen once, a few or many times, or a class if the clone is expanded.

15 TRBJ1-3 TRBV6-5 few TRBD1 TGTGCCAGCAGCGAGGGGGCTTCGGGTGGAAACACCATATATTTT CASSEGASGGNTIYF
14 TRBJ1-2 TRBV7-2 NA TRBD1 TGTGCCAGCAGCCATTCGGGACAGGGGAGTGGCTACACCTTC CASSHSGQGSGYTF
17 TRBJ2-2 TRBV5-6 NA NA TGTGCCAGCAGCTTGCCGAGGGTAGCCGCGAACACCGGGGAGCTGTTTTTT CASSLPRVAANTGELFF
14 TRBJ1-5 TRBV7-2 NA NA TGTGCCAGCAGCTTAGAGTCAGGGTACCAGCCCCAGCATTTT CASSLESGYQPQHF
14 TRBJ2-7 TRBV3-1/TRBV3-2 NA NA TGTGCCAGCAGCCAAGACCCGGACAGCCGCGAGCAGTACTTC CASSQDPDSREQYF
14 TRBJ1-5 TRBV3-1/TRBV3-2 NA NA TGTGCCAGCAGCCAAGTGAACGAGAATCAGCCCCAGCATTTT CASSQVNENQPQHF
18 TRBJ2-2 TRBV11-2 NA TRBD2 TGTGCCAGCAGCTTACGAGGACTAGCGGGGGGGGCCACCGGGGAGCTGTTTTTT CASSLRGLAGGATGELFF
12 TRBJ1-5 TRBV27 few NA TGTGCCAGCTCGGGTAGCAATCAGCCCCAGCATTTT CASSGSNQPQHF
15 TRBJ2-7 TRBV5-6 few TRBD1 TGTGCCAGCACCCTAACAGGGGGGCGCCGGGGGGAGCAGTACTTC CASTLTGGRRGEQYF
15 TRBJ1-1 TRBV19 once NA TGTGCCAGTAGACATCGGGGATTCCGGAGCACTGAAGCTTTCTTT CASRHRGFRSTEAFF
13 TRBJ1-1 TRBV28 NA NA TGTGCCAGCAGTTTCTGGCGGGGTACTGAAGCTTTCTTT CASSFWRGTEAFF
15 TRBJ2-7 TRBV6-5 NA NA TGTGCCAGCAGGGTTCTTGAGGAACCGACTTACGAGCAGTACTTC CASRVLEEPTYEQYF
14 TRBJ2-2 TRBV5-6 NA TRBD1 TGTGCCAGCAGCGGACAGGGTAACACCGGGGAGCTGTTTTTT CASSGQGNTGELFF